The 18 T cell receptor beta chains listed next were all sequenced from one sample in a study of cytomegalovirus exposure and HLA in healthy donors. Only in-frame clones appear in the TCRdb table, and some are missing; sequencing was by immunoSEQ multiplex PCR. The sample shows around 150,000 clones, 85% of them seen only once. Material for sequencing was PBMCs. The source is a man aged 25-45 years in good health and CMV-seropositive.

The CDR3 coding sequence is TGTGCCATTGGGACAGCCTATTCGCGAGGAAACACCATATATTTT. This codes for CAIGTAYSRGNTIYF. The chain employs TRBV10-3 and TRBJ1-3; 7 bases align to TRBD1. CDR1 is ENHRY and CDR2 is SYGVKD in the germline V gene. V trimming: 9 bases; J trimming: 4 bases; junction bases outside the gene matches: 12. The CDR3 totals 15 residues.

The chain has TRBV7-6 and TRBJ2-7, with TRBD2 as a possible D gene (5 bases). The CDR3 is made up of 13 amino acids. V was clipped by 6 bases and J by 3 bases, with 12 bases between them. The germline gives CDR1 SGHVS, CDR2 FNYEAQ. DNA of the CDR3: TGTGCCAGCAGTCCAAATCGGGGCTACGAGCAGTACTTC. Protein product: CASSPNRGYEQYF.

The rearrangement links TRBV5-4 to TRBJ2-5; 11 nucleotides agree with TRBD2. This CDR3 contains 18 residues. The germline V gene encodes CDR1 SGHNT and CDR2 YYREEE (reference sequence). Germline trimming cut 1 base from V and 2 bases from J; bases unmatched to any gene: 10. The DNA of the CDR3 is TGTGCCAGCAGCTTGTATAGCGGGGGGGCCCTCTCTCAAGAGACCCAGTACTTC. Translated: CASSLYSGGALSQETQYF.

This clone was counted once. The gene calls are TRBV29-1 and TRBJ2-1; a possible D gene is TRBD1 (6 bases). V was pared by 6 bases and J by 3 bases, with 15 bases between. The CDR3 is 14 residues long. Germline V lookup: CDR1 SQVTM, CDR2 ANQGSEA. The CDR3 reads CSVNRAIHYNEQFF. CDR3 nucleotide sequence: TGCAGCGTCAACAGGGCTATACACTACAATGAGCAGTTCTTC.

The chain carries TRBV4-2 and TRBJ1-4; 7 nucleotides match TRBD1. The germline V gene has CDR1 LGHNA and CDR2 YNFKEQ. The ends lost 1 base at V and 8 bases at J; junction bases unmatched: 10. This CDR3 is built from 16 residues. CDR3 nucleotide sequence: TGTGCCAGCAGCCAAGCCCGAGGGGGCGAGGGAGAAAAACTGTTTTTT. Amino acids: CASSQARGGEGEKLFF.

V usage is TRBV9 and J usage is TRBJ1-2; D possibly corresponds to TRBD1 (5 bases). The germline V gene encodes CDR1 SGDLS and CDR2 YYNGEE. Deletions cut 0 bases from V and 0 bases from J, with 15 bases between. The CDR3 is 17 amino acids. DNA for the CDR3: TGTGCCAGCAGCGTAGCAAGGGGAAAAATGGCTAACTATGGCTACACCTTC. Translation gives CASSVARGKMANYGYTF.

This chain links TRBV25-1 with TRBJ2-3; possible D gene TRBD1, 5 bases. The CDR3 is made up of 15 amino acids. Germline CDR1 and CDR2: MGHDK and SYGVNS. V gave up 2 bases and J gave up 0 bases, with 9 bases separating them. In nucleotides, the CDR3 is TGTGCCAGCAGTGAACCGACAGCTAGCACAGATACGCAGTATTTT. Protein sequence: CASSEPTASTDTQYF. The whole variable domain, remainder taken from reference TRBV25-1 and TRBJ2-3, is EADIYQTPRYLVIGTGKKITLECSQTMGHDKMYWYQQDPGMELHLIHYSYGVNSTEKGDLSSESTVSRIRTEHFPLTLESARPSHTSQYLCASSEPTASTDTQYFGPGTRLTVL.

This rearrangement joins TRBV10-2 to TRBJ2-5, with TRBD2 as a possible D gene (5 bases). V was clipped by 4 bases and J by 2 bases, with 17 bases between them. Germline V lookup: CDR1 WSHSY, CDR2 SAAADI. The CDR3 has 16 residues. The CDR3 is CASSVRGSGKQETQYF. The CDR3 coding sequence is TGCGCCAGCAGTGTGCGCGGGTCGGGGAAGCAAGAGACCCAGTACTTC.

The V and J genes are TRBV7-9 and TRBJ1-1; D is possibly TRBD1 (6 bases). Trimming cost V 0 bases and J 3 bases, with 17 bases left between them. From germline, CDR1 is SEHNR and CDR2 FQNEAQ (reference sequence). CDR3 length: 17 amino acids. CDR3 coding DNA: TGTGCCAGCAGCTTAGCATGGGGGGGCCAAGGAGACACTGAAGCTTTCTTT. Amino acid sequence: CASSLAWGGQGDTEAFF.

The chain uses TRBV7-8 and TRBJ1-2, with D possibly matching TRBD1 (6 bases). V lost 4 bases and J 0 bases, leaving 18 bases between the germline ends. The CDR3 is 17 residues long. The germline gives CDR1 SGHVS, CDR2 FQNEAQ. CDR3 in DNA: TGTGCCAGCAGCTCCTACCGGCCAGGGGACACTAACTATGGCTACACCTTC. Protein: CASSSYRPGDTNYGYTF.

This clone came up once. V and J are TRBV14 and TRBJ1-4; TRBD1 matches 9 bases. CDR1 and CDR2 (germline): SGHDN, FVKESK. The CDR3 totals 16 residues. J lost 8 bases, V lost 3 bases, and 10 bases had no gene match. The CDR3 is CASSQVDRGGKEKLFF. CDR3 bases: TGTGCCAGCAGCCAGGTTGACAGGGGGGGGAAGGAAAAACTGTTTTTT. Full variable domain (missing parts from reference TRBV14 and TRBJ1-4): EAGVTQFPSHSVIEKGQTVTLRCDPISGHDNLYWYRRVMGKEIKFLLHFVKESKQDESGMPNNRFLAERTGGTYSTLKVQPAELEDSGVYFCASSQVDRGGKEKLFFGSGTQLSVL.

V and J are TRBV7-2 and TRBJ2-2; 9 positions agree with TRBD1. CDR3 length: 17 residues. Germline V gene lookup returns CDR1 SGHTA and CDR2 FQGNSA. V was pared by 5 bases and J by 5 bases, with 12 bases of the junction left unmatched. CDR3 region: CASSKATGGERTGELFF. CDR3 sequence (DNA): TGTGCCAGCAGCAAAGCGACAGGGGGGGAGAGGACCGGGGAGCTGTTTTTT.

CDR3 region: CASRETGSALFF. CDR3 nucleotide sequence: TGTGCCAGCAGAGAGACAGGGTCCGCGCTGTTTTTT. The chain uses TRBV7-3 and TRBJ2-2; 7 bases line up with TRBD1. V shed 6 bases and J 13 bases; nucleotides not matched to a gene: 8. Germline CDR1 and CDR2: SGHTA and FQGTGA. The CDR3 runs to 12 residues.

The chain has TRBV14 and TRBJ1-1; the D is unclear. CDR1 is SGHDN, CDR2 FVKESK, per germline. This CDR3 contains 13 residues. V was clipped by 7 bases and J by 1 base, with 10 bases between them. In DNA form, the CDR3 reads TGTGCCAGCACCAGACACTGGAACACTGAAGCTTTCTTT. Amino acids: CASTRHWNTEAFF. The variable domain in full, completed from reference TRBV14 and TRBJ1-1, reads EAGVTQFPSHSVIEKGQTVTLRCDPISGHDNLYWYRRVMGKEIKFLLHFVKESKQDESGMPNNRFLAERTGGTYSTLKVQPAELEDSGVYFCASTRHWNTEAFFGQGTRLTVV.

In DNA, the CDR3 is TGTGCCATCGGACTAGCGGGGGGGCAGGAGACCCAGTACTTC. Encoded protein: CAIGLAGGQETQYF. The chain carries TRBV10-3 and TRBJ2-5, with TRBD2 identical over 15 bases. Germline-derived CDR1 and CDR2 are ENHRY and SYGVKD. Germline trimming cut 8 bases from V and 5 bases from J; bases unmatched to any gene: 3. CDR3 length: 14 residues.

This clone was seen a single time. DNA of the CDR3: TGTGCCAGCTCACGGTGGGGACAGGGGAATACAAATGAGCAGTTCTTC. Translated: CASSRWGQGNTNEQFF. The J gene is TRBJ2-1, the V gene TRBV18, with 10 bases aligning to TRBD1. V shed 4 bases and J 7 bases; nucleotides not matched to a gene: 10. Germline values: CDR1 KGHSH, CDR2 LQKENI. The CDR3 is 16 residues long.

The rearrangement joins TRBV7-3 to TRBJ1-5; possibly TRBD1 for D (5 bases). Germline lookup yields CDR1 SGHTA and CDR2 FQGTGA. Trimming took off 2 bases at V and 2 bases at J, with 10 bases between the two ends. The length of the CDR3 is 15 residues. This chain's CDR3 is CASSLAGFGNQPQHF. DNA for the CDR3: TGTGCCAGCAGCTTAGCAGGGTTCGGCAATCAGCCCCAGCATTTT.

The CDR3: CARSGSIGQGFYSSYNSPLHF. The DNA for the CDR3 is TGTGCCAGAAGCGGCTCGATCGGGCAGGGGTTCTATAGCTCCTATAATTCACCCCTCCACTTT. This sequence joins TRBV5-3 and TRBJ1-6; the D gene is possibly TRBD1 (6 bases). TRBV5-3 is flagged as an ORF with uncertain function. The CDR3 is 21 residues long. Trimming stripped 4 bases from V and 0 bases from J, with 26 bases between.